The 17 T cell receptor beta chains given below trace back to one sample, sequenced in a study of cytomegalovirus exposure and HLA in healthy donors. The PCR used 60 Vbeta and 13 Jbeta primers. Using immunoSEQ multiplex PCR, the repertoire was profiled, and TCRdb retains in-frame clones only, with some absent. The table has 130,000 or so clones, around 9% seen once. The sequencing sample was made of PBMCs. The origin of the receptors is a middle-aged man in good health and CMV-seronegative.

Written as DNA, the CDR3 is TGTGCCAGCAGCGTAGAGGCAGACAACTCTTCACCCCTCCACTTT. Translated: CASSVEADNSSPLHF. The chain carries TRBV9 and TRBJ1-6; D gene unclear. V lost 0 bases, J lost 9 bases, and 13 bases lay in between. Germline CDR1 and CDR2: SGDLS and YYNGEE. This CDR3 has 15 amino acids.

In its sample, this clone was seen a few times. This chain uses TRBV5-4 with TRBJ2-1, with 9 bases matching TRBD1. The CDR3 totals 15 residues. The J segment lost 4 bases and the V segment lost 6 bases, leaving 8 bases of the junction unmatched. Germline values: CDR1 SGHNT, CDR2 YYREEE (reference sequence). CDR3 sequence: CASTSGTGSYNEQFF. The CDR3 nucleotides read TGTGCCAGCACCTCCGGGACAGGGTCTTACAATGAGCAGTTCTTC. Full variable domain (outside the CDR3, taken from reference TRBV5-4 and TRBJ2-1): ETGVTQSPTHLIKTRGQQVTLRCSSQSGHNTVSWYQQALGQGPQFIFQYYREEENGRGNFPPRFSGLQFPNYSSELNVNALELDDSALYLCASTSGTGSYNEQFFGPGTRLTVL.

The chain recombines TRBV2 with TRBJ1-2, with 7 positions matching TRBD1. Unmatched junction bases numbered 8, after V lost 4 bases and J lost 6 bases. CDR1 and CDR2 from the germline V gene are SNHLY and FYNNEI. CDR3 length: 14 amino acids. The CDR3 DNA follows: TGTGCCAGCAGTGCCAGGGAGACAGGGCATGGCTACACCTTC. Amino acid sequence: CASSARETGHGYTF.

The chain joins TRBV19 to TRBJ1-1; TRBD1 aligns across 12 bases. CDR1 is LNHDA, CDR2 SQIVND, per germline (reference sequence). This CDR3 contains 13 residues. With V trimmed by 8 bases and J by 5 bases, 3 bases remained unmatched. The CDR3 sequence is CASGTGGRTEAFF. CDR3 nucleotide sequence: TGTGCCAGTGGGACAGGGGGCAGGACTGAAGCTTTCTTT.

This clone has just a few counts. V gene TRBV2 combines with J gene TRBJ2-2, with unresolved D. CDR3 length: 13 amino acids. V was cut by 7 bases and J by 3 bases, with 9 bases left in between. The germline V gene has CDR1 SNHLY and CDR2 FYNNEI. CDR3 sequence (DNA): TGTGCCAGCACCGAGGCGGACACCGGGGAGCTGTTTTTT. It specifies CASTEADTGELFF.

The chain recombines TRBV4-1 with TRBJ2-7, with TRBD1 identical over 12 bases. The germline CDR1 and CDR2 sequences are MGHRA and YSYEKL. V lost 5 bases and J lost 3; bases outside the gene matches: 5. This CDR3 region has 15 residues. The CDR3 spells CASSEGQGANYEQYF. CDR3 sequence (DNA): TGCGCCAGCAGCGAGGGACAGGGGGCCAACTACGAGCAGTACTTC.

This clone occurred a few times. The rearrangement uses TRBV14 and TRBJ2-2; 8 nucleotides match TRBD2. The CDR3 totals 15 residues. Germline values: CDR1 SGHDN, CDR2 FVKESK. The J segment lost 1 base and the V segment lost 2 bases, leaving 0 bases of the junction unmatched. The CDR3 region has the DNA TGTGCCAGCAGCCAACTAGCGGGGAACACCGGGGAGCTGTTTTTT. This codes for CASSQLAGNTGELFF.

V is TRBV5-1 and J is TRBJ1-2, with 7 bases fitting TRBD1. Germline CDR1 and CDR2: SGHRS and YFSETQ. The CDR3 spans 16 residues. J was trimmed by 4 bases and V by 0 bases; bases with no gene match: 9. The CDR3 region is CASSLVGQVLSYGYTF. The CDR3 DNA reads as TGCGCCAGCAGCTTGGTTGGACAGGTGCTAAGCTATGGCTACACCTTC.

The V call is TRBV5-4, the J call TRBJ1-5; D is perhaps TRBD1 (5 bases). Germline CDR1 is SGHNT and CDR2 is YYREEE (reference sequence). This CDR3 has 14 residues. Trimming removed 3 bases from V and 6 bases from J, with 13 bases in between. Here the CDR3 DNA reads TGTGCCAGCAGCTCTGGACCGGGGGGTCAGCCCCAGCATTTT. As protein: CASSSGPGGQPQHF. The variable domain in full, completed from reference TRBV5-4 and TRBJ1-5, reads ETGVTQSPTHLIKTRGQQVTLRCSSQSGHNTVSWYQQALGQGPQFIFQYYREEENGRGNFPPRFSGLQFPNYSSELNVNALELDDSALYLCASSSGPGGQPQHFGDGTRLSIL.

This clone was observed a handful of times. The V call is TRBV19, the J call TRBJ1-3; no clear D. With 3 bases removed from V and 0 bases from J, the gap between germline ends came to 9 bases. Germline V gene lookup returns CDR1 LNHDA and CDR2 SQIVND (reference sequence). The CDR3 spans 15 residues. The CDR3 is CASSIGDFSGNTIYF. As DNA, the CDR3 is TGTGCCAGTAGTATCGGTGATTTCTCTGGAAACACCATATATTTT.

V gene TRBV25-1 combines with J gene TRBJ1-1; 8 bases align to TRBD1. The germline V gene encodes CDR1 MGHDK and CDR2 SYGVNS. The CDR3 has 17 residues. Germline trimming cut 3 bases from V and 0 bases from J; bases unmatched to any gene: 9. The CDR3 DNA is TGTGCCAGCAGTGACGAGGGGACAGGCTCCGTGAACACTGAAGCTTTCTTT. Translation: CASSDEGTGSVNTEAFF.

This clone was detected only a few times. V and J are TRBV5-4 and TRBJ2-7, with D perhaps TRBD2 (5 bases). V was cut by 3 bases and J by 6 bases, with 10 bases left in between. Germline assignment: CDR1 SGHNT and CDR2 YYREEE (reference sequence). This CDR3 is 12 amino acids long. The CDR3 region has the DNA TGTGCCAGCAGCTCCAAAACTAGCGAGCAGTACTTC. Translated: CASSSKTSEQYF.

The CDR3 loop reads CASSQYRVYEQYF. Written as DNA, the CDR3 is TGTGCCAGCAGCCAATACCGGGTCTACGAGCAGTACTTC. The chain links TRBV14 to TRBJ2-7; D gene unclear. Germline-derived CDR1 and CDR2 are SGHDN and FVKESK. With 2 bases removed from V and 3 bases from J, the gap between germline ends came to 8 bases. The CDR3 is 13 residues long.

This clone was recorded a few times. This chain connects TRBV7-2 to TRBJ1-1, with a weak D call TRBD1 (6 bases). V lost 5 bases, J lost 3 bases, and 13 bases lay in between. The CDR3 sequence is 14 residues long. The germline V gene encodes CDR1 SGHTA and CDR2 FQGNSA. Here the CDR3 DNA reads TGTGCCAGCAGCGTCCCGGGACATTACACTGAAGCTTTCTTT. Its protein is CASSVPGHYTEAFF.

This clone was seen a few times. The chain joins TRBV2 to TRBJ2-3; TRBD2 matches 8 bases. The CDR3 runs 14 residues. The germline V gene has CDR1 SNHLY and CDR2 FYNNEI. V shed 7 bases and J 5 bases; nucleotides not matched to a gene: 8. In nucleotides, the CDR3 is TGTGCCAGCACCCCAGGTAGCGGGATAGATACGCAGTATTTT. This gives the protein CASTPGSGIDTQYF.

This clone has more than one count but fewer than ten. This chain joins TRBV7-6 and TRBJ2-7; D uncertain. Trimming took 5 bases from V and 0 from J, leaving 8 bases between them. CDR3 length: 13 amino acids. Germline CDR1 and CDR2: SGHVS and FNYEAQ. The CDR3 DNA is TGTGCCAGCAGCGTTTCCAGCTCCTACGAGCAGTACTTC. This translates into CASSVSSSYEQYF.

The chain's CDR3 is CAIKLTGGSYEQYF. In DNA form, the CDR3 reads TGTGCCATCAAGTTGACGGGGGGCTCCTACGAGCAGTACTTC. The chain couples TRBV10-3 to TRBJ2-7; the match to TRBD2 covers 7 bases. The junction had 6 bases not matched to a gene; V was cut back by 7 bases and J by 0 bases. The CDR3 sequence is 14 residues long. Germline CDR1 is ENHRY and CDR2 is SYGVKD.